The 30 T cell receptor beta chains in this list originate from one sample, sequenced in a study of spatial heterogeneity in lung cancer (dated 2019 in TCRdb). Libraries came from 5' RACE. Sequenced using a NextSeq 500. The public reads were reanalyzed by TCRdb: fastp trimming at Q25, MiXCR alignment, in-frame beta chains only. All rows with the same CDR3 protein become a single entry with the most common DNA and genes. The sample contains about 8,600 distinct CDR3 sequences, around 4.6% of them found a single time. Approximately 28% of the sample rests with the top ten. Explained via the paper, the time point label denotes: sample taken at primary tumor resection. TCR sequencing used whole RNA extracted from tumor and nontumor lung tissue, or from cryopreserved PBMC samples, without cell sorting. This specimen consisted of PBMCs, obtained at surgery. These receptors all stem from a male donor with early-stage non-small cell lung cancer.

This clonotype came up a few times. This beta chain is a stray read from a library made for alpha chains; its abundance is not meaningful. This chain connects TRBV7-9 to TRBJ2-2; 10 nucleotides align to TRBD1. The V segment lost 5 bases and the J segment 7 bases; nucleotides outside the gene matches: 7. The CDR3 runs to 15 residues. Germline V gene lookup returns CDR1 SEHNR and CDR2 FQNEAQ (reference sequence). The CDR3 sequence is CASSAGQGVHGELFF. The CDR3 coding sequence is TGTGCCAGCAGCGCTGGACAGGGGGTCCACGGGGAGCTGTTTTTT. Full variable domain (missing parts from reference TRBV7-9 and TRBJ2-2): DTGVSQNPRHKITKRGQNVTFRCDPISEHNRLYWYRQTLGQGPEFLTYFQNEAQLEKSRLLSDRFSAERPKGSFSTLEIQRTEQGDSAMYLCASSAGQGVHGELFFGEGSRLTVL.

This clonotype was recorded many times. Found in a library prepared for alpha chains, this beta chain is an off-target read, and its abundance has little meaning. J is TRBJ2-2 and V is TRBV18; tentatively, D is TRBD1 or TRBD2 (5 bases each). Looked up from germline, CDR1 is KGHSH and CDR2 is LQKENI. The CDR3 has 16 residues. Trimming shortened V by 1 base and J by 3 bases, and 12 bases separated the two germline ends. The CDR3 region has the DNA TGTGCCAGCTCACCACGAAGGGACGCGGACACCGGGGAGCTGTTTTTT. It codes for CASSPRRDADTGELFF. Full variable domain (outside the CDR3, taken from reference TRBV18 and TRBJ2-2): NAGVMQNPRHLVRRRGQEARLRCSPMKGHSHVYWYRQLPEEGLKFMVYLQKENIIDESGMPKERFSAEFPKEGPSILRIQQVVRGDSAAYFCASSPRRDADTGELFFGEGSRLTVL.

At least ten counts were recorded for this clonotype. This beta chain is a stray sequence in a library constructed for alpha chains; its clone size is not meaningful. This sequence joins TRBV2 and TRBJ1-3; the D gene is possibly TRBD1 (6 bases). V was clipped by 2 bases and J by 1 base, with 12 bases between them. Germline V CDR1 and CDR2: SNHLY, FYNNEI. CDR3 length: 16 residues. The CDR3 region is CASSEPGHTSGNTIYF. In DNA, the CDR3 is TGTGCCAGCAGTGAACCGGGACACACATCTGGAAACACCATATATTTT.

The sample holds a few counts of this clonotype. This beta chain is an unintended read in a library built for alpha chains; its size means little. The rearrangement joins TRBV28 to TRBJ1-5, with D possibly being TRBD1 (5 bases). The CDR3 sequence is 18 residues long. V was shortened by 10 bases and J by 7 bases, with 32 bases between the two germline ends. Per the germline V gene, CDR1 is MDHEN and CDR2 is SYDVKM. This chain's CDR3 is CANQNHHGAGLPGQPQHF. Written as DNA, the CDR3 is TGTGCCAACCAAAACCACCATGGCGCAGGGCTTCCAGGGCAGCCCCAGCATTTT.

This clonotype has just a few counts. For a library built for alpha chains, this beta chain is a stray read; little rests on its size. The chain links TRBV6-2 or TRBV6-3 to TRBJ2-6, with D possibly called TRBD1 or TRBD2 (5 bases each). Per germline, CDR1 MNHEY and CDR2 SVGEGT. Trimming cost V 10 bases and J 3 bases, with 19 bases left between them. CDR3 size: 16 residues. The CDR3 DNA reads TGTGCCACCGGCCCACTAGGGGAATTTGGGGCCAACGTCCTGACTTTC. Translation gives CATGPLGEFGANVLTF.

This clonotype was counted a few times. The size of this beta chain means little, since it is a stray read in a library made for alpha chains. The V call is TRBV10-3, the J call TRBJ1-5, with TRBD1 identical over 7 bases. Germline V lookup: CDR1 ENHRY, CDR2 SYGVKD. Losses at the gene ends were 2 bases for V and 11 bases for J; bases not matched to a gene: 18. CDR3 length: 17 residues. This CDR3 reads CAISETRPGQAGTAQHF. CDR3 DNA: TGTGCCATCAGTGAGACCCGCCCCGGACAGGCCGGAACGGCCCAGCATTTT.

This clonotype appeared a few times. This beta chain is a stray read from a library made for alpha chains; its abundance is not meaningful. This rearrangement joins TRBV20-1 to TRBJ2-5, with 8 bases fitting TRBD2. V trimming: 3 bases; J trimming: 6 bases; junction bases outside the gene matches: 6. CDR3 size: 13 residues. Germline lookup yields CDR1 DFQATT and CDR2 SNEGSKA (reference sequence). The CDR3 DNA reads as TGCAGTGCTAGTTTACGGGGGGGGAAGACCCAGTACTTC. This codes for CSASLRGGKTQYF.

Points on this clonotype: The size of this beta chain means little, since it is a stray read in a library made for alpha chains. The chain couples TRBV14 to TRBJ2-5; no reliable D call. V lost 3 bases and J 5 bases, leaving 19 bases between the germline ends. The germline CDR1 and CDR2 sequences are SGHDN and FVKESK. The CDR3 has 16 amino acids. The CDR3 DNA reads as TGTGCCAGCAGCCATAATTCCGTTTGGCTTCGGGAGACCCAGTACTTC. Translated: CASSHNSVWLRETQYF. The whole variable domain, filled in from reference TRBV14 and TRBJ2-5, reads EAGVTQFPSHSVIEKGQTVTLRCDPISGHDNLYWYRRVMGKEIKFLLHFVKESKQDESGMPNNRFLAERTGGTYSTLKVQPAELEDSGVYFCASSHNSVWLRETQYFGPGTRLLVL.

The sample holds many counts of this clonotype. Since it is a stray read in a library aimed at alpha chains, this beta chain has a size that is not meaningful. The chain links TRBV6-1 to TRBJ2-7; D is uncertain. The germline CDR1 and CDR2 sequences are MNHNS and SASEGT. Trimming took 2 bases from V and 0 from J, leaving 11 bases between them. This CDR3 region has 15 residues. CDR3 protein: CASSEMAGSSYEQYV. For the CDR3, the DNA is TGTGCCAGCAGTGAAATGGCAGGAAGCTCCTACGAGCAGTACGTC.

In its sample, this clonotype is medium-sized. This beta chain appears as a stray read in a library generated for alpha chains; its size is not informative. The chain combines TRBV28 with TRBJ1-2; 7 nucleotides agree with TRBD1. Germline V CDR1 and CDR2: MDHEN, SYDVKM. Losses at the gene ends were 5 bases for V and 2 bases for J; bases not matched to a gene: 8. The CDR3 is 15 residues long. The CDR3 nucleotides are TGTGCCAGCAGTCCTATCCAGGACAGGAACTATGGCTACACCTTC. The encoded protein is CASSPIQDRNYGYTF.

This clonotype was observed many times. A library prepared for alpha chains yielded this beta chain as an off-target read; its size is of little meaning. The chain has TRBV5-1 and TRBJ2-1; TRBD2 agrees at 10 bases. This CDR3 comprises 16 residues. In germline, CDR1 is SGHRS, CDR2 YFSETQ. Trimming cost V 4 bases and J 2 bases; bases outside gene matches: 6. DNA of the CDR3: TGCGCCAGCAGCCTAAGGACTAGCGGCGCCTACAATGAGCAGTTCTTC. It encodes CASSLRTSGAYNEQFF.

In this sample, this clonotype turned up many times. Since it is a stray read in a library aimed at alpha chains, this beta chain has a size that is not meaningful. The V gene is TRBV7-2, the J gene TRBJ2-5; no reliable D call. The CDR3 consists of 14 residues. The germline V gene encodes CDR1 SGHTA and CDR2 FQGNSA. V dropped 5 bases and J dropped 5 bases, with 15 bases sitting between them. The CDR3 sequence is CASSTGWRLETQYF. CDR3 DNA sequence: TGTGCCAGCAGCACTGGATGGCGCCTCGAGACCCAGTACTTC.

This clonotype was seen repeatedly, ten times or more. Found in a library prepared for alpha chains, this beta chain is an off-target read, and its abundance has little meaning. The CDR3: CASSYGPTDTQYF. The DNA of the CDR3 is TGTGCCAGCAGTTACGGCCCGACAGATACGCAGTATTTT. V gene TRBV6-2 or TRBV6-3 combines with J gene TRBJ2-3; D is unclear. CDR3 length: 13 residues. Germline V lookup: CDR1 MNHEY, CDR2 SVGEGT. V shed 2 bases and J shed 3 bases, with 6 bases lying between them.

This clonotype was recorded at least ten times. This beta chain is an unintended read in a library built for alpha chains; its size means little. V gene TRBV7-2 combines with J gene TRBJ2-3; 7 nucleotides match TRBD2. Germline V gene lookup returns CDR1 SGHTA and CDR2 FQGNSA. The length of the CDR3 is 18 residues. Unmatched junction bases numbered 14, after V lost 5 bases and J lost 0 bases. CDR3 amino acids: CASSPRTSSTKSTDTQYF. CDR3 nucleotide sequence: TGTGCCAGCAGCCCCCGGACTAGTAGTACCAAAAGCACAGATACGCAGTATTTT.

This clonotype was counted at least ten times. A library prepared for alpha chains yielded this beta chain as an off-target read; its size is of little meaning. V gene TRBV7-6 combines with J gene TRBJ2-2; 9 nucleotides line up with TRBD1. This CDR3 contains 15 residues. V was pared by 7 bases and J by 8 bases, with 11 bases of the junction left unmatched. Germline lookup yields CDR1 SGHVS and CDR2 FNYEAQ. The CDR3 coding sequence is TGTGCCAGCACCCCGGGACAGGGTGTCATAGGGGAGCTGTTTTTT. Protein sequence: CASTPGQGVIGELFF.

This clonotype is judged medium-sized. As an off-target read in a library built for alpha chains, this beta chain has a frequency of little significance. V usage is TRBV5-4 and J usage is TRBJ1-1; tentatively, D is TRBD1 (5 bases). CDR1 SGHNT and CDR2 YYREEE come from the germline V gene (reference sequence). Trimming removed 3 bases from V and 5 bases from J, with 17 bases in between. This CDR3 is 15 amino acids long. In nucleotides, the CDR3 is TGTGCCAGCAGCTCCCCCCCGGGACGCGGGACTGAAGCTTTCTTT. Amino acid sequence: CASSSPPGRGTEAFF.

This clonotype occurred many times. This beta chain is a stray sequence in a library constructed for alpha chains; its clone size is not meaningful. The V call is TRBV27, the J call TRBJ1-6; tentative D call: TRBD1 (5 bases). V shed 6 bases and J shed 4 bases, with 13 bases lying between them. Germline values: CDR1 MNHEY, CDR2 SMNVEV (reference sequence). CDR3 length equals 15 residues. The CDR3 DNA follows: TGTGCCAGCAGAGGGACGGAGGGGTATAATTCACCCCTCCACTTT. Translation gives CASRGTEGYNSPLHF.

Comments on this clonotype: This beta chain lies outside the target of a library built for alpha chains; its clone size means little. The chain uses TRBV4-2 and TRBJ2-1; D not certain. Looked up from germline, CDR1 is LGHNA and CDR2 is YNFKEQ. This CDR3 comprises 14 residues. The V end was cut by 2 bases, the J end by 5 bases, with 10 bases between. The CDR3 is CASSQPNTDNEQFF. The DNA for the CDR3 is TGTGCCAGCAGCCAACCTAACACAGACAATGAGCAGTTCTTC.

In its sample, this clonotype is medium-sized. This beta chain is off target for a library built for alpha chains, so its abundance means little. This rearrangement joins TRBV20-1 to TRBJ2-3, with TRBD2 matching over 7 bases. This CDR3 has 15 amino acids. Looked up from germline, CDR1 is DFQATT and CDR2 is SNEGSKA (reference sequence). V dropped 5 bases and J dropped 4; count of bases not matched to a gene: 12. The CDR3 region has the DNA TGCAGTGCTCCTAAGAGTTGGGGGGGAGCAGATACGCAGTATTTT. This sequence encodes CSAPKSWGGADTQYF.

In its sample, this clonotype was seen a few times. The size of this beta chain means little, since it is a stray read in a library made for alpha chains. V gene TRBV6-6 combines with J gene TRBJ1-1; 8 nucleotides align to TRBD1. From germline, CDR1 is MNHNY and CDR2 SVGAGI (reference sequence). The CDR3 length is 13 residues. With 5 bases clipped from V and 5 bases from J, the junction kept 4 bases outside the gene matches. The CDR3 DNA is TGTGCCAGCAGTGGACAGGGAGCAACTGAAGCTTTCTTT. Translating it yields CASSGQGATEAFF.

Ten or more counts support this clonotype. This beta chain slipped into a library made for alpha chains as a stray read, so its size is not meaningful. This sequence joins TRBV4-2 and TRBJ2-3, with D hard to call. Germline loops: CDR1 LGHNA, CDR2 YNFKEQ. Trimming removed 0 bases from V and 2 bases from J, with 9 bases in between. This CDR3 is 15 amino acids long. This chain's CDR3 is CASSQDLRTTDTQYF. CDR3 nucleotides: TGTGCCAGCAGCCAAGATTTGAGGACCACAGATACGCAGTATTTT.

Relative to its sample, this clonotype is medium-sized (0.01 to 0.1%). This beta chain is an off-target read within a library intended for alpha chains, so its frequency means little. The chain uses TRBV7-2 and TRBJ2-3; 8 positions match TRBD1. CDR1 and CDR2 (germline): SGHTA, FQGNSA. J gave up 2 bases and V 4 bases, and 8 bases lay outside the gene matches. The CDR3 length is 16 residues. The CDR3 DNA reads TGTGCCAGCAGCTGGCGGACAGGGTTTTCCACAGATACGCAGTATTTT. This gives the protein CASSWRTGFSTDTQYF.

This clonotype was recorded many times. The library was designed around alpha chains, so this beta chain is a stray read whose abundance carries little weight. This chain connects TRBV7-2 to TRBJ2-7, with D hard to call. Germline CDR1 is SGHTA and CDR2 is FQGNSA. CDR3 length: 14 amino acids. Trimming stripped 4 bases from V and 0 bases from J, with 10 bases between. The CDR3 loop is CASSSQPSSYEQYF. Here the CDR3 DNA reads TGTGCCAGCAGCTCACAGCCAAGCTCCTACGAGCAGTACTTC. The full variable domain, rest sourced from reference TRBV7-2 and TRBJ2-7, is GAGVSQSPSNKVTEKGKDVELRCDPISGHTALYWYRQSLGQGLEFLIYFQGNSAPDKSGLPSDRFSAERTGGSVSTLTIQRTQQEDSAVYLCASSSQPSSYEQYFGPGTRLTVT.

About this clonotype: Since it is a stray read in a library aimed at alpha chains, this beta chain has a size that is not meaningful. V usage is TRBV6-5 and J usage is TRBJ1-1; no definite D call. There are 11 residues in the CDR3. The germline V gene encodes CDR1 MNHEY and CDR2 SVGAGI. The CDR3 protein is CASRWNTEAFF. The CDR3 coding sequence is TGTGCTTCTCGGTGGAACACTGAAGCTTTCTTT.

This clonotype was counted at least ten times. This beta chain lies outside the target of a library built for alpha chains; its clone size means little. The chain joins TRBV2 to TRBJ2-7; 9 bases map to TRBD1. The CDR3 spans 11 residues. After removal of 4 bases from V and 11 bases from J, the junction contained 3 bases not matched to a gene. The germline gives CDR1 SNHLY, CDR2 FYNNEI. CDR3 sequence reads: CASSAGQGKYF. In nucleotides, the CDR3 is TGTGCCAGCAGTGCGGGACAGGGAAAGTACTTC.

About this clonotype itself: This beta chain is off target for a library built for alpha chains, so its abundance means little. V gene TRBV4-2 combines with J gene TRBJ1-1, with a tentative D call TRBD1 (5 bases). Trimming stripped 0 bases from V and 5 bases from J, with 10 bases between. Germline V gives CDR1 LGHNA, CDR2 YNFKEQ. The CDR3 is 14 amino acids. Here the CDR3 reads CASSQERGWTEAFF. The CDR3, as DNA: TGTGCCAGCAGCCAAGAAAGGGGTTGGACTGAAGCTTTCTTT.

This clonotype was seen repeatedly, ten times or more. Since it is a stray read in a library aimed at alpha chains, this beta chain has a size that is not meaningful. The chain couples TRBV4-1 to TRBJ1-1, with a possible D match to TRBD1 (6 bases). The V end was cut by 4 bases, the J end by 0 bases, with 12 bases between. Germline V gene sequence: CDR1 MGHRA, CDR2 YSYEKL. The CDR3 runs to 15 residues. CDR3 amino acids: CASSRFGDMNTEAFF. In DNA, the CDR3 is TGCGCCAGCAGCCGGTTTGGGGACATGAACACTGAAGCTTTCTTT.

This clonotype has a count of ten or more. This beta chain is off target for a library built for alpha chains, so its abundance means little. The genes are TRBV27 and TRBJ1-6; 9 positions match TRBD1. After removal of 6 bases from V and 7 bases from J, the junction contained 4 bases not matched to a gene. This CDR3 has 14 residues. Per germline, CDR1 MNHEY and CDR2 SMNVEV (reference sequence). The CDR3 DNA follows: TGTGCCAGCAGGGGGACAGGGTCCAATTCACCCCTCCACTTT. Its translation is CASRGTGSNSPLHF.

This clonotype showed up many times. This beta chain is an unintended read in a library built for alpha chains; its size means little. The gene calls are TRBV3-1 and TRBJ2-1; D might be TRBD1 (7 bases). The CDR3 length is 17 residues. Germline lookup yields CDR1 LGHDT and CDR2 YNNKEL (reference sequence). V lost 0 bases and J 5 bases, leaving 17 bases between the germline ends. The CDR3 DNA is TGTGCCAGCAGCCAAGAAGCGGGCAGGGGGGCTAACAATGAGCAGTTCTTC. This gives the protein CASSQEAGRGANNEQFF.

This clonotype was observed many times. Since the library was made to target alpha chains, this beta chain is a stray read and its abundance is not meaningful. The chain combines TRBV6-6 with TRBJ1-4; no reliable D call. This CDR3 has 14 amino acids. Germline V gene data show CDR1 as MNHNY and CDR2 as SVGAGI (reference sequence). Trimming removed 10 bases at V and 7 bases at J, with 19 bases between. The CDR3 sequence is CATRTTGNPEKLFF. The DNA of the CDR3 is TGTGCCACAAGGACCACCGGGAATCCTGAAAAACTGTTTTTT.